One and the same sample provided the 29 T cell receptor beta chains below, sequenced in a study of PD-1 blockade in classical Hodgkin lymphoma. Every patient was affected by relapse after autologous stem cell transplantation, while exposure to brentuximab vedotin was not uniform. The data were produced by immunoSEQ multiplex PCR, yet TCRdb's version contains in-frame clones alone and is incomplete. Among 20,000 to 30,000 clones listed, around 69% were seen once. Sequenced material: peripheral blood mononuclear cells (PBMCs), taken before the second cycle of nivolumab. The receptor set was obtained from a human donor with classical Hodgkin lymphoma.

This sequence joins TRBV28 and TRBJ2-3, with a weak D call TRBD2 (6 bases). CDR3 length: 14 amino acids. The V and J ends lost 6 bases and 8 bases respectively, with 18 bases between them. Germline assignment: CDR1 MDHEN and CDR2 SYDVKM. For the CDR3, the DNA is TGTGCCAGCAGCCTACGCCAGACCGGGGGTACGCAGTATTTT. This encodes CASSLRQTGGTQYF.

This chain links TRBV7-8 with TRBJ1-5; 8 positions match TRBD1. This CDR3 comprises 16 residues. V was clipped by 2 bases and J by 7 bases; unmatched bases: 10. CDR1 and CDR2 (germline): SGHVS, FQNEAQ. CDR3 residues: CASSLNSYRGKQPQHF. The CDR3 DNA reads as TGTGCCAGCAGCTTAAACTCGTACAGGGGGAAGCAGCCCCAGCATTTT. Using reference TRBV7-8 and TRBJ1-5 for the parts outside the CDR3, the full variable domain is GAGVSQSPRYKVAKRGQDVALRCDPISGHVSLFWYQQALGQGPEFLTYFQNEAQLDKSGLPSDRFFAERPEGSVSTLKIQRTQQEDSAVYLCASSLNSYRGKQPQHFGDGTRLSIL.

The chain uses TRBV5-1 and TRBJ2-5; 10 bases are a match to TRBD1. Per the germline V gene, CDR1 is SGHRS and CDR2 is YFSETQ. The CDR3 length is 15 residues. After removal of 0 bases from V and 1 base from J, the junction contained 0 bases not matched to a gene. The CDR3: CASSLGTGGQETQYF. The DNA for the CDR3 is TGCGCCAGCAGCTTGGGGACAGGGGGCCAAGAGACCCAGTACTTC.

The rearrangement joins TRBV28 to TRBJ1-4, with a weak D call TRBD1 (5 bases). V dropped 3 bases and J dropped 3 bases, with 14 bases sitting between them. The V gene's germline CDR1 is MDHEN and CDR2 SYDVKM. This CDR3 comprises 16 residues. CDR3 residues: CASSFLGTGSNEKLFF. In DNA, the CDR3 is TGTGCCAGCAGTTTTTTAGGTACAGGTTCTAATGAAAAACTGTTTTTT.

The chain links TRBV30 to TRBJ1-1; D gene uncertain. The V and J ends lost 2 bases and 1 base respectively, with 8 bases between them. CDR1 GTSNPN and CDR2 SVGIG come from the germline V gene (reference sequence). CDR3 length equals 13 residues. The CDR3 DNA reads TGTGCCTGGAGTCCTAACGCGAACACTGAAGCTTTCTTT. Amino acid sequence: CAWSPNANTEAFF. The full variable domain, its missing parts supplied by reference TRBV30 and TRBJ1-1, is SQTIHQWPATLVQPVGSPLSLECTVEGTSNPNLYWYRQAAGRGLQLLFYSVGIGQISSEVPQNLSASRPQDRQFILSSKKLLLSDSGFYLCAWSPNANTEAFFGQGTRLTVV.

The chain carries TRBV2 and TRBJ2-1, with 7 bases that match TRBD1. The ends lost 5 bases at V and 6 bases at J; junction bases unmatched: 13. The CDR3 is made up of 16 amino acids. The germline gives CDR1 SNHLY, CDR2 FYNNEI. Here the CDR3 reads CASSPDRTLKINEQFF. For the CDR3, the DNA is TGTGCCAGCAGTCCGGACAGGACCCTTAAAATCAATGAGCAGTTCTTC.

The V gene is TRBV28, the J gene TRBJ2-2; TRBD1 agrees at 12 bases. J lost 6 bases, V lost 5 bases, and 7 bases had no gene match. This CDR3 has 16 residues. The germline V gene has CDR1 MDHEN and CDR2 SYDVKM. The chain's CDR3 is CASSLRDRGLSGELFF. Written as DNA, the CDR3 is TGTGCCAGCAGTCTCCGGGACAGGGGGCTATCCGGGGAGCTGTTTTTT.

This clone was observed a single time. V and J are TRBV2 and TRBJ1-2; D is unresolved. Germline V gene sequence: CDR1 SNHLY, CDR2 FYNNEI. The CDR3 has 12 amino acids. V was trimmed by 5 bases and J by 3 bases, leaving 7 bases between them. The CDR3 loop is CASSWRDYGYTF. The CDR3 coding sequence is TGTGCCAGCAGTTGGAGGGACTATGGCTACACCTTC.

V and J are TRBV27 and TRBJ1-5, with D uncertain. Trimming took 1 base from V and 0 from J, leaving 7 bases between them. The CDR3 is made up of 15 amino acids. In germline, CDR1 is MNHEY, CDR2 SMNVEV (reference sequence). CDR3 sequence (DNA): TGTGCCAGCAGTTTATTGGGCACTAGCAATCAGCCCCAGCATTTT. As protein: CASSLLGTSNQPQHF.

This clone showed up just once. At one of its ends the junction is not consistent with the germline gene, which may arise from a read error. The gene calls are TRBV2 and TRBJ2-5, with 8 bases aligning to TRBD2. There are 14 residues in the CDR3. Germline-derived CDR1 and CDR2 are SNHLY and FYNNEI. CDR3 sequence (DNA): TGTGCCATCCTCCATGAGACCCGCGGACTAGCCAGACACTTC. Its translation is CAILHETRGLARHF.

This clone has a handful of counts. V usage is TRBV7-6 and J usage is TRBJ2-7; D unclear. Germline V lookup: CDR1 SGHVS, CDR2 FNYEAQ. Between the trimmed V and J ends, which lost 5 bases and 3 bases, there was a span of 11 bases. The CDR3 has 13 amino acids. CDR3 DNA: TGTGCCAGCAGCACGGGTCCGAACTACGAGCAGTACTTC. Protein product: CASSTGPNYEQYF.

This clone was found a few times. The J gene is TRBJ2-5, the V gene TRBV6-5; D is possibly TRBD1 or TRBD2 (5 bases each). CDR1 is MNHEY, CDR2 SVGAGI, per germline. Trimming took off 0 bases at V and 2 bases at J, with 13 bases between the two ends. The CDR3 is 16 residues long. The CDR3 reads CASSYSGAPLQETQYF. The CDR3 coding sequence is TGTGCCAGCAGTTACTCCGGGGCTCCCCTTCAAGAGACCCAGTACTTC.

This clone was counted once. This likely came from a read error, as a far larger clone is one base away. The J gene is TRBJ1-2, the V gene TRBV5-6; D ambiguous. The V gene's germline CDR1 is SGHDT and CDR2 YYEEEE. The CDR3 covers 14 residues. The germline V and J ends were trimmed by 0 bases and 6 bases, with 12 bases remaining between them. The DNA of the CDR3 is TGTGCCAGCAGCTTGGCCGAGAATCGGAATGGCTACACCTTC. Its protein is CASSLAENRNGYTF.

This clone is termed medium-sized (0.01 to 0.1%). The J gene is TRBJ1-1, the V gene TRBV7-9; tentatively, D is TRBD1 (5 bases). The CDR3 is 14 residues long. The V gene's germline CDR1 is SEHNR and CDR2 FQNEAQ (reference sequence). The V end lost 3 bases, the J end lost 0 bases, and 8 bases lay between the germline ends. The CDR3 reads CASSFGTLNTEAFF. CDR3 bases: TGTGCCAGCAGCTTTGGGACTTTGAACACTGAAGCTTTCTTT.

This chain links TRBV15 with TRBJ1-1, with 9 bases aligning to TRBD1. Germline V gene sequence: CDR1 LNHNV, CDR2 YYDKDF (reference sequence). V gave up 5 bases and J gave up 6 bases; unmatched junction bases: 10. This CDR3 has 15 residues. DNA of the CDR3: TGTGCCACCAGCGCACTACAGGGGGCGTCCGCTGAAGCTTTCTTT. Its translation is CATSALQGASAEAFF.

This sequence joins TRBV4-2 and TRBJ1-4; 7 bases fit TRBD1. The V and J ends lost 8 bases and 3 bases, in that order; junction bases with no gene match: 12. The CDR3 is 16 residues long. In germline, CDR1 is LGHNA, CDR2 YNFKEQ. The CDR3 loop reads CASGRENRGPNEKLFF. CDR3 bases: TGTGCCAGCGGCAGGGAAAACAGGGGACCTAATGAAAAACTGTTTTTT.

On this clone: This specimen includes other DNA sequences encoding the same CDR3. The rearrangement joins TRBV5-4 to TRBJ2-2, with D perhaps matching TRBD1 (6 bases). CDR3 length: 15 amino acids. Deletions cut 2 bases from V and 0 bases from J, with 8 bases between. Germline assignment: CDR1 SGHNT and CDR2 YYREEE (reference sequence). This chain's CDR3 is CASSLQGANTGELFF. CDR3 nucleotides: TGTGCCAGCAGCTTACAGGGTGCGAACACCGGGGAGCTGTTTTTT. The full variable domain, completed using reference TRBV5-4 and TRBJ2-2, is ETGVTQSPTHLIKTRGQQVTLRCSSQSGHNTVSWYQQALGQGPQFIFQYYREEENGRGNFPPRFSGLQFPNYSSELNVNALELDDSALYLCASSLQGANTGELFFGEGSRLTVL.

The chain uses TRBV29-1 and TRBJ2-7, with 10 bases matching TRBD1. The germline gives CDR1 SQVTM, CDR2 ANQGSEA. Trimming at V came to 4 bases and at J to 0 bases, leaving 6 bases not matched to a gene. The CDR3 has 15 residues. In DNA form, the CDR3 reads TGCAGCGTTGCAGAACGGGACAGGGGCTCCTACGAGCAGTACTTC. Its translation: CSVAERDRGSYEQYF.

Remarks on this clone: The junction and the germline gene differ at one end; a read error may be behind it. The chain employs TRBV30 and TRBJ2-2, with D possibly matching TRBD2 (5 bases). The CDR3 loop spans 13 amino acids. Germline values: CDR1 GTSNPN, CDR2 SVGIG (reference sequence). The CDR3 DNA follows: TGTGCCTGGAGTGCCCCGCCGGGTCGGGGAGCTGTTTTT. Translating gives CAWSAPPGRGAVF.

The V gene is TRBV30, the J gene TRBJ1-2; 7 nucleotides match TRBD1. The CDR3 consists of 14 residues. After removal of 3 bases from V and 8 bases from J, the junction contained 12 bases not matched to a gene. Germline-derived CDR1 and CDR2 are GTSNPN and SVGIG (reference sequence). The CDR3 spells CAWRLTGAGQGYTF. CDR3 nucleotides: TGTGCCTGGAGACTAACAGGGGCAGGGCAGGGCTACACCTTC.

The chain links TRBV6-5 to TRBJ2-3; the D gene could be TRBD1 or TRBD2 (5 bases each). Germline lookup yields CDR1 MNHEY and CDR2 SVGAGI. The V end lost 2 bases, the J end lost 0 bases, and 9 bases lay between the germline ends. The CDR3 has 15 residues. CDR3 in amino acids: CASSYRGPSTDTQYF. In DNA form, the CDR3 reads TGTGCCAGCAGTTACCGGGGACCGAGCACAGATACGCAGTATTTT.

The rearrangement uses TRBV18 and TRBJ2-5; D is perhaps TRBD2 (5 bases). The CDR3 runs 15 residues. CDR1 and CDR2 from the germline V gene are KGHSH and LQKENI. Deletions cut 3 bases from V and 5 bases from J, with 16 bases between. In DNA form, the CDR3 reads TGTGCCAGCTCACCGCTCCCGGGCGGGTGGGAGACCCAGTACTTC. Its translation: CASSPLPGGWETQYF.

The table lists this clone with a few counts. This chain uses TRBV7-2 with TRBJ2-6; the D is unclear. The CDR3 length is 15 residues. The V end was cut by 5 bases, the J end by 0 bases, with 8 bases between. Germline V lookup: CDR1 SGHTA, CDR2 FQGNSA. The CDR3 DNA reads TGTGCCAGCAGCCTAGGGCTCTCTGGGGCCAACGTCCTGACTTTC. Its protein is CASSLGLSGANVLTF.

The CDR3 DNA reads TGTGCCAGCAGTTTCTCCGGGACACTCAACTATGGCTACACCTTC. Protein sequence: CASSFSGTLNYGYTF. The chain joins TRBV28 to TRBJ1-2; a possible D gene is TRBD1 (6 bases). This CDR3 is 15 amino acids long. Trimming removed 3 bases from V and 2 bases from J, with 13 bases in between. CDR1 is MDHEN and CDR2 is SYDVKM in the germline V gene.

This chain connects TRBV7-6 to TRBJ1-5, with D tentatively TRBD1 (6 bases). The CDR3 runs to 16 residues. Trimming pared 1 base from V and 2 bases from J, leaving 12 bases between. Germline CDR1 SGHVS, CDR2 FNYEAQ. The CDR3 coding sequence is TGTGCCAGCAGCTTAGAGGCAGGGGAGGGCAATCAGCCCCAGCATTTT. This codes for CASSLEAGEGNQPQHF. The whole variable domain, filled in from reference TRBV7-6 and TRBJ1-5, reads GAGVSQSPRYKVTKRGQDVALRCDPISGHVSLYWYRQALGQGPEFLTYFNYEAQQDKSGLPNDRFSAERPEGSISTLTIQRTEQRDSAMYRCASSLEAGEGNQPQHFGDGTRLSIL.

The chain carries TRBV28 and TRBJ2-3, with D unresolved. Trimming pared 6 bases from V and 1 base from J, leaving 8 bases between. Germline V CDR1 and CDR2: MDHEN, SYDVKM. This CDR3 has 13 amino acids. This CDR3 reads CASRLTGTDTQYF. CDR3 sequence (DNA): TGTGCCAGCAGGTTGACTGGCACAGATACGCAGTATTTT.

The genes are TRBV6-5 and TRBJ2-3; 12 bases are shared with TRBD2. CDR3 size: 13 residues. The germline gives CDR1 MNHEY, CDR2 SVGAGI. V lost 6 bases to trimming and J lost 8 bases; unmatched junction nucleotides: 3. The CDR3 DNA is TGTGCCAGCAGACTAGCGGGGGGTGGTACGCAGTATTTT. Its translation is CASRLAGGGTQYF.

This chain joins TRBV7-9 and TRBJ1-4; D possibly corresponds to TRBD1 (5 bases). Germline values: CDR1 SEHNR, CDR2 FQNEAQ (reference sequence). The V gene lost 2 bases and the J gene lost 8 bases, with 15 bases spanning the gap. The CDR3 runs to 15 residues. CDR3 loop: CASSLIWAGAEKLFF. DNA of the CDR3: TGTGCCAGCAGCTTAATTTGGGCCGGGGCAGAAAAACTGTTTTTT.

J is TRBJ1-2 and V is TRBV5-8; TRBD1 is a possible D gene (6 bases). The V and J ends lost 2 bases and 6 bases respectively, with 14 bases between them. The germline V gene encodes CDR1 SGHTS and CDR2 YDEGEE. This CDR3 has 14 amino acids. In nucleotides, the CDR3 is TGTGCCAGCAGCTTAGTGTCGCAGGGGAATGGCTACACCTTC. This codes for CASSLVSQGNGYTF.